This T cell receptor (beta chain) was identified in a study of tumor and adjacent non-tumor tissue in lung cancer (dated by TCRdb to between 2018 and 2020). Context from the whole study: Patients with adenocarcinoma (about twelve), squamous cell carcinoma (2) and small cell lung cancer (1) were included in the cohort. A total of fewer than 150 million productive TCRbeta reads were generated by sequencing, corresponding to an average of roughly 4 million reads per sample. The 15 or so patients were aged roughly 30 to 85 years, included around ten men and 5 women, and had TNM stage I to III disease. Using bulk TCRbeta repertoires from roughly 14 lung cancer patients, the study set lung tumor tissue side by side with matched distant non-tumor lung tissue. More than 25 paired specimens, one tumor and one normal lung sample per patient, were profiled by TCRbeta CDR3 sequencing.

The CDR3 sequence holds 14 residues, the cysteine and phenylalanine included. Only CDR3 DNA remains: 42 bases, in frame from the first base. CDR1 and CDR2, looked up from the germline V gene, are MNHNS and SASEGT. RNA was isolated from bulk unsorted tissue, and RNA quality was assessed with a NanoDrop ND-1000 and an Agilent 2100. Donors were newly diagnosed lung cancer patients admitted for thoracic surgery in China between August and November 2014, without prior chemotherapy. Patients who had received previous radiotherapy or chemotherapy, or who had another concurrent cancer, were excluded from the study. Pieces of surgical tissue measuring about 1-2.2 cm3 were kept in RNAlater solution and stored at -80 degrees C until use. Comments on this clonotype: The antigen it binds to is not known. One end of the junction varies from germline; a read error may be responsible.

The library was made by multiplex PCR. Sequencing was performed on an Illumina HiSeq 2500. TCRbeta libraries were built by three rounds of nested PCR using primers (Table S4), following protocols modified from ARM-PCR. Before sequencing, PCR products in the 200-500 bp range were cut out of the gel and cleaned up using the QIAquick gel extraction kit. The study's own analysis went as follows. Reads were cleaned with Trimmomatic, merged with FLASH into complete CDR3 sequences, and assigned to V(D)J germline segments with MiTCR. Clonal diversity was calculated as the inverse Simpson's index using VDJtools. Productive reads were defined as in-frame sequences without a premature stop codon. Through fastp at Q25 and MiXCR, TCRdb rebuilt clones from the public reads, retaining in-frame beta chains. Entries that share a CDR3 protein sequence are merged under the most common genes and DNA. The V and J calls and clone size are TCRdb's, not the authors'. The sample table lists 76,000 or so distinct CDR3 sequences, less than 75% of them with a count of one. Roughly an eighth of the sample belongs to the ten largest clones.

Broad study findings and their caveats: The cohort had only approximately 16 patients, and the authors noted that larger samples and more detailed clinical data are needed. The top 100 clones made up a significantly larger cumulative share of the repertoire in normal lung than in tumor tissue. Because peripheral blood was not sequenced, blood TCRbeta repertoires in the lung cancer patients of the study were not examined. Neither the sequencing platform nor unique molecular identifiers are named or mentioned anywhere in the methods. Significantly higher TCR diversity (inverse Simpson) was observed in tumor tissue than in normal lung tissue (approximately 400 vs 170, P = 0.0075, Mann-Whitney U test). TCR diversity was significantly higher in younger patients, and higher tumor TCR diversity was associated with shorter overall and disease-free survival.

This TCR was sampled from a woman aged 70-85 years with non-small cell lung cancer. The sequence joins TRBV6-1 to TRBJ1-2, with an unclear D gene assignment. Specimen: lung tumor tissue. The nucleotide sequence is given as TGTACCAGCAGTGAAACTGAGGATAACTATGGCTACACCTTC. Translated, it reads CTSSETEDNYGYTF.